This entry lists 28 T cell receptor beta chains sequenced from one sample in a study of T cells in Graves' hyperthyroidism and ophthalmopathy. Amplified regions were TCR beta CDR3 sequences from RNA transcripts. With the HTBI primer set, the TCR CDR3 went through a first round of RT-PCR. TCRdb reprocessed the multiplex PCR reads with MiXCR, giving one entry per CDR3 protein. The sample contains hundreds of thousands of distinct CDR3 sequences, about 45% of which appear only once. The sequencing input was peripheral blood or thyroid tissue (not recorded which). The receptors here all came from an adult man with Graves' disease, either hyperthyroidism or ophthalmopathy (not recorded which).

The chain couples TRBV7-2 to TRBJ1-2; 9 bases match TRBD1. CDR1 is SGHTA and CDR2 is FQGNSA in the germline V gene. V shed 4 bases, J shed 6 bases, and the junction held 15 bases outside the gene matches. The CDR3 contains 17 residues. DNA of the CDR3: TGTGCCAGCAGCTCCGGGACAGGGTTTAGGGGAAAAGATGGCTACACCTTC. Amino acid sequence: CASSSGTGFRGKDGYTF.

This chain links TRBV15 with TRBJ1-1; no reliable D call. The CDR3 contains 14 residues. V was cut by 3 bases and J by 1 base, with 9 bases left in between. Looked up from germline, CDR1 is LNHNV and CDR2 is YYDKDF (reference sequence). CDR3 region: CATSRPTENTEAFF. The CDR3 DNA follows: TGTGCCACCAGCAGGCCTACAGAGAACACTGAAGCTTTCTTT.

This clonotype was picked up a small number of times. V and J are TRBV7-3 and TRBJ1-1, with a possible D match to TRBD1 (6 bases). Germline V lookup: CDR1 SGHTA, CDR2 FQGTGA. This CDR3 region has 15 residues. V dropped 5 bases and J dropped 1 base, with 14 bases sitting between them. Here the CDR3 reads CASSAAGAPNTEAFF. The CDR3, as DNA: TGTGCCAGCAGCGCCGCAGGGGCCCCGAACACTGAAGCTTTCTTT.

This clonotype was seen a handful of times. The chain carries TRBV5-1 and TRBJ1-2; weak D call: TRBD1 (5 bases). Trimming removed 5 bases at V and 6 bases at J, with 17 bases between. Germline V gives CDR1 SGHRS, CDR2 YFSETQ. CDR3 length equals 14 residues. The CDR3 nucleotides are TGCGCCAGCAGTCGAGATCAGGGATTCGATGGCTACACCTTC. Encoded protein: CASSRDQGFDGYTF. The full variable domain, completed using reference TRBV5-1 and TRBJ1-2, is KAGVTQTPRYLIKTRGQQVTLSCSPISGHRSVSWYQQTPGQGLQFLFEYFSETQRNKGNFPGRFSGRQFSNSRSEMNVSTLELGDSALYLCASSRDQGFDGYTFGSGTRLTVV.

This clonotype was counted a single time. At one end, the junction sequence differs from germline, possibly due to a read error. V and J are TRBV7-9 and TRBJ2-5; 8 bases align to TRBD1. This CDR3 has 15 amino acids. Germline assignment: CDR1 SEHNR and CDR2 FQNEAQ (reference sequence). The DNA for the CDR3 is TGCGCCAGCAGCCAAGACGGGACAGGCCAAGAGACCCAGTACTTC. This gives the protein CASSQDGTGQETQYF.

This clonotype was seen ten or more times. The genes are TRBV7-9 and TRBJ1-6; 8 positions match TRBD1. In germline, CDR1 is SEHNR, CDR2 FQNEAQ (reference sequence). V lost 4 bases and J lost 9; bases outside the gene matches: 8. The CDR3 is 15 residues long. This CDR3 reads CASSSPDRAGSPLHF. CDR3 DNA: TGTGCCAGCAGCTCCCCGGACAGGGCCGGTTCACCCCTCCACTTT.

The sample holds many counts of this clonotype. J is TRBJ2-7 and V is TRBV2; D is ambiguous. The CDR3 contains 10 residues. Germline CDR1 SNHLY, CDR2 FYNNEI. V gave up 3 bases and J gave up 7 bases, with 4 bases separating them. Here the CDR3 DNA reads TGTGCCAGCAGTGAGGGTGAGCAGTACTTC. Residues: CASSEGEQYF.

The table lists this clonotype with a few counts. The V gene is TRBV2, the J gene TRBJ2-5, with TRBD2 matching 14 bases. Trimming took 8 bases from V and 4 from J; bases not matched to a gene: 18. CDR1 and CDR2 (germline): SNHLY, FYNNEI. The CDR3 is 19 residues long. The CDR3: CASFDRPGLAGVMGETQYF. The CDR3 DNA follows: TGTGCCAGCTTTGACCGTCCGGGACTAGCGGGAGTAATGGGAGAGACCCAGTACTTC.

V usage is TRBV6-5 and J usage is TRBJ2-6, with TRBD1 identical over 9 bases. V shed 4 bases, J shed 2 bases, and the junction held 6 bases outside the gene matches. The CDR3 has 17 amino acids. Germline V gives CDR1 MNHEY, CDR2 SVGAGI. In DNA, the CDR3 is TGTGCCAGCAGTTCAGGACAGGGGTTACCTGGGGCCAACGTCCTGACTTTC. Translation: CASSSGQGLPGANVLTF.

J is TRBJ1-1 and V is TRBV19; TRBD1 matches 12 bases. CDR1 and CDR2 from the germline V gene are LNHDA and SQIVND (reference sequence). Germline trimming cut 5 bases from V and 1 base from J; bases unmatched to any gene: 8. The CDR3 has 17 amino acids. The CDR3 DNA is TGTGCCAGTAGTGGAGGGACAGGGGGCGCGCGGAACACTGAAGCTTTCTTT. Protein product: CASSGGTGGARNTEAFF.

The rearrangement links TRBV6-6 to TRBJ2-7; 11 bases agree with TRBD2. This CDR3 comprises 15 residues. Germline assignment: CDR1 MNHNY and CDR2 SVGAGI (reference sequence). J gave up 4 bases and V 5 bases, and 7 bases lay outside the gene matches. CDR3 bases: TGTGCCAGCAGTCCCGGGACTAGCGGACTATACGAGCAGTACTTC. Amino acids: CASSPGTSGLYEQYF.

This chain joins TRBV7-9 and TRBJ1-2; no firm D call. Trimming removed 5 bases from V and 9 bases from J, with 13 bases in between. This CDR3 comprises 12 residues. CDR1 is SEHNR and CDR2 is FQNEAQ in the germline V gene (reference sequence). CDR3 residues: CASSLTSGSYTF. CDR3 bases: TGTGCCAGCAGCCTGACTAGCGGGAGCTACACCTTC.

This rearrangement joins TRBV29-1 to TRBJ1-3, with 7 bases lining up with TRBD1. J was trimmed by 7 bases and V by 5 bases; bases with no gene match: 5. The length of the CDR3 is 12 residues. The germline gives CDR1 SQVTM, CDR2 ANQGSEA. CDR3 nucleotide sequence: TGCAGCGTTCCGAGGGACAGTAACACCATATATTTT. Its protein product is CSVPRDSNTIYF.

This clonotype appeared many times. The chain combines TRBV29-1 with TRBJ2-5; D not certain. In germline, CDR1 is SQVTM, CDR2 ANQGSEA. The CDR3 length is 15 residues. Trimming stripped 4 bases from V and 0 bases from J, with 15 bases between. The CDR3 region is CSVGVQGRYQETQYF. The CDR3 region has the DNA TGCAGCGTTGGAGTCCAAGGACGATACCAAGAGACCCAGTACTTC.

This clonotype was recorded many times. The chain employs TRBV7-8 and TRBJ1-6, with D possibly being TRBD1 (5 bases). Germline lookup yields CDR1 SGHVS and CDR2 FQNEAQ. The V end was cut by 1 base, the J end by 4 bases, with 8 bases between. The CDR3 extends over 15 amino acids. The CDR3 protein is CASSLGQSYNSPLHF. The DNA for the CDR3 is TGTGCCAGCAGCTTAGGACAGAGTTATAATTCACCCCTCCACTTT.

The V and J genes are TRBV10-3 and TRBJ1-1, with 8 bases aligning to TRBD1. Per the germline V gene, CDR1 is ENHRY and CDR2 is SYGVKD. Germline trimming cut 5 bases from V and 4 bases from J; bases unmatched to any gene: 9. This CDR3 region has 15 residues. The CDR3 region is CAISLDGQGSTEAFF. In DNA, the CDR3 is TGTGCCATCAGTTTAGACGGACAGGGAAGCACTGAAGCTTTCTTT.

This clonotype was observed a few times. The chain carries TRBV9 and TRBJ1-6; D gene ambiguous. The CDR3 is made up of 16 amino acids. V was cut by 1 base and J by 7 bases, with 15 bases left in between. Germline V gene lookup returns CDR1 SGDLS and CDR2 YYNGEE. CDR3 in amino acids: CASSVLSTEENSPLHF. The CDR3 coding sequence is TGTGCCAGCAGCGTACTATCAACGGAGGAAAATTCACCCCTCCACTTT.

Turning to this clonotype: Given a much more abundant clone one base away, this may be a read error. The chain has TRBV7-9 and TRBJ1-2; D call uncertain. V was trimmed by 1 base and J by 3 bases, leaving 9 bases between them. The CDR3 has 14 amino acids. The germline CDR1 and CDR2 sequences are SEHNR and FQNEAQ (reference sequence). This chain's CDR3 is CASSLDLGYYGYTF. The CDR3, as DNA: TGTGCCAGCAGCTTAGACCTAGGCTACTATGGCTACACCTTC.

The rearrangement uses TRBV7-2 and TRBJ2-7; 9 nucleotides agree with TRBD1. Germline V gene lookup returns CDR1 SGHTA and CDR2 FQGNSA. The V segment lost 5 bases and the J segment 2 bases; nucleotides outside the gene matches: 7. This CDR3 has 15 residues. The CDR3 bases are TGTGCCAGCAGCCAAGAGGACAGGGGTCCCTACGAGCAGTACTTC. Its protein is CASSQEDRGPYEQYF. Variable domain in full (rest from reference TRBV7-2 and TRBJ2-7): GAGVSQSPSNKVTEKGKDVELRCDPISGHTALYWYRQSLGQGLEFLIYFQGNSAPDKSGLPSDRFSAERTGGSVSTLTIQRTQQEDSAVYLCASSQEDRGPYEQYFGPGTRLTVT.

This clonotype was found a few times. The junction and the germline gene differ at one end; a read error may be behind it. The rearrangement uses TRBV24-1 and TRBJ1-5; D is unresolved. The CDR3 runs to 13 residues. The germline V gene encodes CDR1 KGHDR and CDR2 SFDVKD. CDR3 in amino acids: CASSPWENQPQHF. DNA of the CDR3: TGTGCCAGCAGTCCCTGGGAGAATCAGCCCCAGCATTTT.

This rearrangement joins TRBV12-3 or TRBV12-4 to TRBJ2-7; weak D call: TRBD1 (6 bases). CDR3 length: 13 amino acids. Trimming removed 3 bases from V and 3 bases from J, with 9 bases in between. The DNA of the CDR3 is TGTGCCAGCAGTTTTGGACAGCTCTACGAGCAGTACTTC. Translation gives CASSFGQLYEQYF.

This clonotype qualifies as medium-sized. The CDR3 region has the DNA TGTGCCAGCAGTCAACCCCTTTCACCCCTCCACTTT. It is translated as CASSQPLSPLHF. This rearrangement joins TRBV25-1 to TRBJ1-6; D gene unclear. The germline gives CDR1 MGHDK, CDR2 SYGVNS. The CDR3 extends over 12 amino acids. V was pared by 5 bases and J by 9 bases, with 8 bases between.

The V and J genes are TRBV25-1 and TRBJ1-6, with D perhaps matching TRBD1 (5 bases). The V end lost 9 bases, the J end lost 6 bases, and 12 bases lay between the germline ends. The CDR3 is 13 amino acids. CDR1 is MGHDK and CDR2 is SYGVNS in the germline V gene. The CDR3 here is CARVVGGNSPLHF. The CDR3 DNA sequence: TGTGCCAGGGTAGTCGGGGGTAATTCACCCCTCCACTTT.

This chain joins TRBV2 and TRBJ1-1; a weak D match, TRBD1 (6 bases). The CDR3 runs to 13 residues. Trimming shortened V by 3 bases and J by 6 bases, and 11 bases separated the two germline ends. Germline values: CDR1 SNHLY, CDR2 FYNNEI. The CDR3 bases are TGTGCCAGCAGTGATGACGCAGGGGCTGAAGCTTTCTTT. Protein: CASSDDAGAEAFF.

Worth noting for this clonotype: A junction boundary mismatches the germline segment, possibly from a read error. This chain connects TRBV20-1 to TRBJ2-7, with D hard to call. The germline gives CDR1 DFQATT, CDR2 SNEGSKA (reference sequence). The length of the CDR3 is 13 residues. The CDR3 protein is CSARGPASYKQYF. CDR3 coding DNA: TGCAGTGCTAGGGGTCCTGCCTCCTACAAGCAGTACTTC.

The chain has TRBV20-1 and TRBJ1-1; 7 positions match TRBD1. CDR3 size: 10 residues. From germline, CDR1 is DFQATT and CDR2 SNEGSKA (reference sequence). V shed 6 bases and J 11 bases; nucleotides not matched to a gene: 6. CDR3 nucleotide sequence: TGCAGTGCCGGACAGGCTTGGGCTTTCTTT. Amino acid sequence: CSAGQAWAFF.

This chain uses TRBV2 with TRBJ1-5; no reliable D call. Germline V gene data show CDR1 as SNHLY and CDR2 as FYNNEI. V shed 4 bases and J shed 6 bases, with 16 bases lying between them. The CDR3 extends over 15 amino acids. The CDR3 nucleotides are TGTGCCAGCAGTGTCGGAGGGTTCGGCGGTCAGCCCCAGCATTTT. Translating it yields CASSVGGFGGQPQHF.

The chain links TRBV5-1 to TRBJ1-2, with 8 nucleotides matching TRBD1. In germline, CDR1 is SGHRS, CDR2 YFSETQ. This CDR3 region has 14 residues. V dropped 7 bases and J dropped 3; count of bases not matched to a gene: 8. CDR3 bases: TGCGCCAGCGCCTTAAACAGGGGGGACTATGGCTACACCTTC. Its translation is CASALNRGDYGYTF.